The 21 T cell receptor beta chains in this list originate from one sample, sequenced in a study of T and B cells in COVID-19 patients. TRB was amplified from about 260-540 ng of blood genomic DNA. TRB rearrangements were amplified by multiplex PCR with BIOMED2 TRB-A/B primers. Using its own MiXCR run on the multiplex PCR reads, TCRdb lists one record per CDR3 protein. The sample lists some 2,000 distinct CDR3 sequences, roughly 23% occurring once. Sequenced material: blood. These receptors originate from a human donor with active COVID-19.

The chain links TRBV20-1 to TRBJ2-3, with a weak D call TRBD2 (5 bases). Per the germline V gene, CDR1 is DFQATT and CDR2 is SNEGSKA (reference sequence). The V end lost 0 bases, the J end lost 2 bases, and 15 bases lay between the germline ends. This CDR3 is built from 16 residues. The CDR3 loop reads CSARDYRRLHTDTQYF. CDR3 coding DNA: TGCAGTGCTAGAGATTATCGGAGGCTCCACACAGATACGCAGTATTTT.

Written as DNA, the CDR3 is TGTGCCAGCAGCTCCGGACAGAACACCGGGGAGCTGTTTTTT. Residues: CASSSGQNTGELFF. The chain joins TRBV7-3 to TRBJ2-2; D is perhaps TRBD1 (5 bases). Germline CDR1 and CDR2: SGHTA and FQGTGA. Trimming took 4 bases from V and 1 from J, leaving 7 bases between them. CDR3 length: 14 residues.

This clonotype is termed medium-sized. The chain couples TRBV29-1 to TRBJ1-1; D gene ambiguous. The germline gives CDR1 SQVTM, CDR2 ANQGSEA. The V gene lost 7 bases and the J gene lost 1 base, with 10 bases spanning the gap. This CDR3 has 12 residues. This chain's CDR3 is CSGFTGNTEAFF. CDR3 bases: TGCAGCGGATTTACCGGGAACACTGAAGCTTTCTTT.

This clonotype was detected only a few times. The chain couples TRBV20-1 to TRBJ2-1; 13 positions match TRBD2. The CDR3 is 17 residues long. V was pared by 3 bases and J by 2 bases, with 7 bases of the junction left unmatched. The germline V gene has CDR1 DFQATT and CDR2 SNEGSKA (reference sequence). The chain's CDR3 is CSASSGTSGIAYNEQFF. Written as DNA, the CDR3 is TGCAGTGCTAGTTCCGGGACTAGCGGGATCGCCTACAATGAGCAGTTCTTC.

This clonotype was picked up many times. This chain links TRBV6-5 with TRBJ1-1; 8 positions match TRBD1. Trimming cost V 6 bases and J 4 bases; bases outside gene matches: 10. Germline CDR1 MNHEY, CDR2 SVGAGI. The CDR3 consists of 15 residues. The CDR3 loop reads CASRPLQGARTEAFF. CDR3 DNA sequence: TGTGCCAGCAGACCCCTTCAGGGGGCGCGCACTGAAGCTTTCTTT.

Here the CDR3 DNA reads TGCGCCAGCAGCCCCGGACTGAAGACCCAGTACTTC. Amino acids: CASSPGLKTQYF. The chain employs TRBV5-1 and TRBJ2-5, with a tentative D call TRBD2 (5 bases). The ends were cut back, 4 bases at V and 6 bases at J, with 10 bases in the middle. Germline CDR1 SGHRS, CDR2 YFSETQ. The CDR3 has 12 amino acids.

The genes are TRBV7-2 and TRBJ2-7, with 9 bases lining up with TRBD2. CDR3 length equals 14 residues. The J segment lost 2 bases and the V segment lost 4 bases, leaving 3 bases of the junction unmatched. Germline V lookup: CDR1 SGHTA, CDR2 FQGNSA. Here the CDR3 DNA reads TGTGCCAGCAGCTGGGCTAGCGGGGCCTACGAGCAGTACTTC. Translation gives CASSWASGAYEQYF.

This clonotype ranks as medium-sized. The J gene is TRBJ1-5, the V gene TRBV27; a possible D gene is TRBD1 (5 bases). The V gene's germline CDR1 is MNHEY and CDR2 SMNVEV (reference sequence). V lost 2 bases, J lost 5 bases, and 7 bases lay in between. This CDR3 is 13 amino acids long. The CDR3 nucleotides read TGTGCCAGCAGTTTACGGGGCGATCAGCCCCAGCATTTT. It yields the protein CASSLRGDQPQHF.

Notes on this clonotype: The junction does not match germline at one end; this may be a read error. The V gene is TRBV5-3, the J gene TRBJ2-7, with 8 nucleotides matching TRBD1. TRBV5-3 is an ORF; its function is uncertain. The CDR3 spans 16 residues. CDR3 DNA sequence: TGCGCCAGCAGCCAAGATCCCCAGGGGGCCGCCTACGAGCAGTACTTC. The encoded protein is CASSQDPQGAAYEQYF.

The chain carries TRBV6-5 and TRBJ1-3; D may be TRBD1 (5 bases). Per the germline V gene, CDR1 is MNHEY and CDR2 is SVGAGI. This CDR3 is 16 amino acids long. V dropped 6 bases and J dropped 0 bases, with 15 bases sitting between them. CDR3 DNA: TGTGCCAGCAGGGGACCGGGACCCCACTCTGGAAACACCATATATTTT. This codes for CASRGPGPHSGNTIYF.

Note on this clonotype: It may be a read error: a sequence one base away is much more abundant. The chain has TRBV5-4 and TRBJ2-7, with a weak D call TRBD2 (6 bases). CDR3 length: 16 residues. From germline, CDR1 is SGHNT and CDR2 YYREEE (reference sequence). Trimming pared 4 bases from V and 6 bases from J, leaving 23 bases between. CDR3 residues: CASSPGNRELRCEQYF. The CDR3 DNA follows: TGTGCCAGCAGCCCAGGCAATCGGGAGCTCAGATGCGAGCAGTACTTC.

This clonotype counts as medium-sized. V gene TRBV6-4 combines with J gene TRBJ2-1, with 9 positions matching TRBD2. CDR3 length: 17 residues. V shed 3 bases, J shed 8 bases, and the junction held 14 bases outside the gene matches. CDR1 MRHNA and CDR2 SNTAGT come from the germline V gene. Written as DNA, the CDR3 is TGTGCCAGCAGTGAGACGGCTGGCGGGAGGGCCATCGATGAGCAGTTCTTC. Amino acids: CASSETAGGRAIDEQFF.

The V and J genes are TRBV29-1 and TRBJ2-6, with 8 positions matching TRBD2. Per germline, CDR1 SQVTM and CDR2 ANQGSEA. The V segment lost 4 bases and the J segment 2 bases; nucleotides outside the gene matches: 1. The CDR3 sequence is 14 residues long. The CDR3 nucleotides read TGCAGCGTTGTTAGCGGGGCTGGGGCCAACGTCCTGACTTTC. Translating gives CSVVSGAGANVLTF.

The chain employs TRBV28 and TRBJ1-6; D not resolved. Germline V gene lookup returns CDR1 MDHEN and CDR2 SYDVKM. V lost 2 bases, J lost 6 bases, and 8 bases lay in between. This CDR3 has 14 residues. The CDR3 sequence: CASSLARINSPLHF. The CDR3 coding sequence is TGTGCCAGCAGTTTAGCCAGGATTAATTCACCCCTCCACTTT. Full variable domain (rest looked up from reference TRBV28 and TRBJ1-6): DVKVTQSSRYLVKRTGEKVFLECVQDMDHENMFWYRQDPGLGLRLIYFSYDVKMKEKGDIPEGYSVSREKKERFSLILESASTNQTSMYLCASSLARINSPLHFGNGTRLTVT.

This clonotype counts as medium-sized. The chain is built from TRBV27 and TRBJ2-2, with D maybe TRBD1 (7 bases). The CDR3 extends over 15 amino acids. Germline V gene sequence: CDR1 MNHEY, CDR2 SMNVEV (reference sequence). V was trimmed by 7 bases and J by 2 bases, leaving 14 bases between them. The CDR3 DNA is TGTGCCAGCAACCGCGGGACAGCCAACACCGGGGAGCTGTTTTTT. Amino acids: CASNRGTANTGELFF.

This clonotype is classed as medium-sized. The rearrangement uses TRBV6-5 and TRBJ1-3; TRBD1 might be the D (6 bases). CDR1 is MNHEY, CDR2 SVGAGI, per germline. The CDR3 has 17 residues. V lost 0 bases and J lost 0, with 12 bases in between. The CDR3 DNA sequence: TGTGCCAGCAGTTACTCGCGGCAGGGGCTCTCTGGAAACACCATATATTTT. Translation gives CASSYSRQGLSGNTIYF.

This clonotype was found many times. This chain connects TRBV12-3 or TRBV12-4 to TRBJ2-7; TRBD1 or TRBD2 may be the D gene (5 bases each). The CDR3 totals 14 residues. V lost 6 bases, J lost 5 bases, and 17 bases lay in between. In DNA, the CDR3 is TGTGCCAGCAGCCCCGGGACGGGGTGGGACGAGCAGTACTTC. It codes for CASSPGTGWDEQYF.

This clonotype rates as hyperexpanded. J is TRBJ2-3 and V is TRBV19, with 7 bases matching TRBD1. In germline, CDR1 is LNHDA, CDR2 SQIVND (reference sequence). Trimming cost V 4 bases and J 1 base; bases outside gene matches: 2. The length of the CDR3 is 14 residues. In nucleotides, the CDR3 is TGTGCCAGTAGTAGACAGGGCCGCACAGATACGCAGTATTTT. Its translation: CASSRQGRTDTQYF.

The rearrangement uses TRBV7-9 and TRBJ2-5; D may correspond to TRBD1 or TRBD2 (6 bases each). This CDR3 is 17 amino acids long. V shed 1 base and J shed 1 base, with 16 bases lying between them. Germline-derived CDR1 and CDR2 are SEHNR and FQNEAQ (reference sequence). The CDR3 here is CASSLGNRDFGQETQYF. As DNA, the CDR3 is TGTGCCAGCAGCTTAGGAAACAGGGACTTTGGCCAAGAGACCCAGTACTTC.

Within the sample, this clonotype is medium-sized. The V call is TRBV27, the J call TRBJ1-5, with TRBD1 identical over 7 bases. The length of the CDR3 is 14 residues. Germline V gene data show CDR1 as MNHEY and CDR2 as SMNVEV (reference sequence). The ends lost 8 bases at V and 3 bases at J; junction bases unmatched: 7. This chain's CDR3 is CASAIQGSNQPQHF. In DNA form, the CDR3 reads TGTGCCAGCGCCATACAGGGGTCCAATCAGCCCCAGCATTTT.

This sequence joins TRBV4-2 and TRBJ2-7; TRBD1 is a possible D gene (6 bases). The CDR3 extends over 13 amino acids. V gave up 1 base and J gave up 3 bases, with 7 bases separating them. Per the germline V gene, CDR1 is LGHNA and CDR2 is YNFKEQ. The CDR3 loop reads CASSQARGYEQYF. CDR3 nucleotide sequence: TGTGCCAGCAGCCAAGCCAGGGGCTACGAGCAGTACTTC.